Following are 21 T cell receptor beta chains from one sample sequenced in a study of blood T cell repertoires in COVID-19. Sequencing was performed with immunoSEQ multiplex PCR; in TCRdb, only in-frame clones are kept and a portion is missing. Among about 210,000 clones listed, 81% were seen once. The sequencing sample was made of PBMCs or T cells enriched from blood (not recorded which). The receptors shown here come from a woman aged 45-65 years with acute COVID-19.

The CDR3 bases are TGTGCATTGAAACCGGGACAGGGGAACGAAAAACTGTTTTTT. Residues: CALKPGQGNEKLFF. The chain couples TRBV19 to TRBJ1-4, with 10 bases aligning to TRBD1. This CDR3 contains 14 residues. The germline V gene has CDR1 LNHDA and CDR2 SQIVND (reference sequence). Drawing the rest from reference TRBV19 and TRBJ1-4, the complete variable domain is DGGITQSPKYLFRKEGQNVTLSCEQNLNHDAMYWYRQDPGQGLRLIYYSQIVNDFQKGDIAEGYSVSREKKESFPLTVTSAQKNPTAFYLCALKPGQGNEKLFFGSGTQLSVL.

The CDR3 region is CARKRGSLTDTQYF. In nucleotides, the CDR3 is TGTGCCCGTAAACGCGGGAGTCTCACAGATACGCAGTATTTT. This chain links TRBV30 with TRBJ2-3; 7 nucleotides align to TRBD2. There are 14 residues in the CDR3. The germline CDR1 and CDR2 sequences are GTSNPN and SVGIG (reference sequence). Germline trimming cut 8 bases from V and 2 bases from J; bases unmatched to any gene: 10. The entire variable domain, with the rest obtained from reference TRBV30 and TRBJ2-3, is as follows: SQTIHQWPATLVQPVGSPLSLECTVEGTSNPNLYWYRQAAGRGLQLLFYSVGIGQISSEVPQNLSASRPQDRQFILSSKKLLLSDSGFYLCARKRGSLTDTQYFGPGTRLTVL.

This clone came up a few times. The chain combines TRBV2 with TRBJ2-3; 7 positions agree with TRBD1. The junction had 1 base not matched to a gene; V was cut back by 4 bases and J by 3 bases. CDR3 size: 13 residues. Germline V gene data show CDR1 as SNHLY and CDR2 as FYNNEI. The CDR3 DNA is TGTGCCAGCAGTGGACAGGGTACAGATACGCAGTATTTT. Translating gives CASSGQGTDTQYF.

The chain employs TRBV28 and TRBJ1-2; 9 nucleotides align to TRBD1. Losses at the gene ends were 9 bases for V and 5 bases for J; bases not matched to a gene: 13. Looked up from germline, CDR1 is MDHEN and CDR2 is SYDVKM. The CDR3 spans 15 residues. In nucleotides, the CDR3 is TGTGCCAGTAAATCGGACAGGGGTCATATGTATGGCTACACCTTC. Residues: CASKSDRGHMYGYTF.

The CDR3 protein is CASSHTLSGGAGGAKNIQYF. CDR3 nucleotides: TGTGCCAGCAGCCATACCCTTAGCGGGGGGGCCGGTGGAGCCAAAAACATTCAGTACTTC. This sequence joins TRBV7-8 and TRBJ2-4; 11 bases are a match to TRBD2. CDR1 and CDR2 (germline): SGHVS, FQNEAQ. J gave up 0 bases and V 5 bases, and 15 bases lay outside the gene matches. This CDR3 is built from 20 residues.

The gene calls are TRBV7-9 and TRBJ2-5, with TRBD1 matching over 8 bases. Germline V gene lookup returns CDR1 SEHNR and CDR2 FQNEAQ (reference sequence). V shed 3 bases, J shed 1 base, and the junction held 1 base outside the gene matches. This CDR3 contains 14 residues. In DNA form, the CDR3 reads TGTGCCAGCAGCTTCGGGACAGGCCAAGAGACCCAGTACTTC. Translation gives CASSFGTGQETQYF.

The rearrangement uses TRBV4-3 and TRBJ1-2; 9 nucleotides match TRBD1. The J segment lost 3 bases and the V segment lost 5 bases, leaving 7 bases of the junction unmatched. This CDR3 has 15 amino acids. Per germline, CDR1 LGHNA and CDR2 YSLEER. The CDR3 DNA follows: TGCGCCAGCAGCAAGTACGGACAGGGGTACTATGGCTACACCTTC. Translated: CASSKYGQGYYGYTF.

This clone was seen only a few times. V and J are TRBV20-1 and TRBJ1-5; a weak D match, TRBD1 (6 bases). Trimming removed 3 bases from V and 3 bases from J, with 12 bases in between. CDR1 is DFQATT, CDR2 SNEGSKA, per germline (reference sequence). This CDR3 region has 14 residues. CDR3 in DNA: TGCAGTGCTAGTCCGCGACAGGACAATCAGCCCCAGCATTTT. Protein: CSASPRQDNQPQHF.

This clone appeared once. CDR3 loop: CASSQGGLASYNEQFF. The DNA of the CDR3 is TGCGCCAGCAGCCAAGGAGGGCTAGCCTCCTACAATGAGCAGTTCTTC. The chain recombines TRBV4-1 with TRBJ2-1; D is possibly TRBD2 (5 bases). Trimming shortened V by 1 base and J by 0 bases, and 10 bases separated the two germline ends. CDR3 length: 16 residues. Germline V lookup: CDR1 MGHRA, CDR2 YSYEKL.

The chain carries TRBV11-2 and TRBJ2-7; 7 bases are a match to TRBD1. Germline-derived CDR1 and CDR2 are SGHAT and FQNNGV. The V segment lost 5 bases and the J segment 3 bases; nucleotides outside the gene matches: 4. The CDR3 length is 13 residues. The DNA for the CDR3 is TGTGCCAGCAGCCAGGGACAGCTCTACGAGCAGTACTTC. This translates into CASSQGQLYEQYF.

The chain uses TRBV29-1 and TRBJ2-2, with 8 bases fitting TRBD1. Germline loops: CDR1 SQVTM, CDR2 ANQGSEA. After removal of 6 bases from V and 3 bases from J, the junction contained 3 bases not matched to a gene. The CDR3 is 13 amino acids. CDR3: CSVRQGHTGELFF. The CDR3 DNA sequence: TGCAGCGTAAGACAGGGGCACACCGGGGAGCTGTTTTTT.

The rearrangement links TRBV7-5 to TRBJ2-7; TRBD2 reflects the table's D call only, with no check against the DNA. TRBV7-5 is annotated as a pseudogene. The CDR3 consists of 14 residues. For the CDR3, the DNA is TGTGTCAGAAGCCCGGGGACTAGCCGCAACGAGCAGTACTTC. Translated: CVRSPGTSRNEQYF.

V is TRBV5-1 and J is TRBJ2-2, with 14 bases aligning to TRBD2. Germline lookup yields CDR1 SGHRS and CDR2 YFSETQ. The trim removed 3 bases at V and 6 bases at J, leaving 1 base unmatched. The CDR3 contains 15 residues. The CDR3 region is CASSSTSGRAGELFF. In DNA form, the CDR3 reads TGCGCCAGCAGCTCGACTAGCGGGAGGGCCGGGGAGCTGTTTTTT.

The CDR3 nucleotides read TGTGCCAGCAGTTATGCCGGGGGATTTAGGGAGACCCAGTACTTC. This codes for CASSYAGGFRETQYF. This chain connects TRBV6-5 to TRBJ2-5; maybe TRBD2 (6 bases). In germline, CDR1 is MNHEY, CDR2 SVGAGI. Trimming took 3 bases from V and 5 from J, leaving 16 bases between them. CDR3 size: 15 residues.

This chain joins TRBV19 and TRBJ1-5; TRBD1 might be the D (6 bases). The CDR3 runs 15 residues. CDR1 and CDR2 (germline): LNHDA, SQIVND (reference sequence). V was clipped by 10 bases and J by 2 bases, with 18 bases between them. The CDR3 DNA reads TGTGCCACCGGGAGGGGGGGCGCTGGCAATCAGCCCCAGCATTTT. This gives the protein CATGRGGAGNQPQHF.

CDR3 coding DNA: TGCGCCAGCAGCCCGGACGGGACAGCGCCGCGGGGGCAGTACTTC. Protein: CASSPDGTAPRGQYF. The chain joins TRBV5-1 to TRBJ2-7, with D possibly being TRBD1 (7 bases). This CDR3 has 15 residues. Germline V gene sequence: CDR1 SGHRS, CDR2 YFSETQ. V was pared by 4 bases and J by 9 bases, with 23 bases between.

This clone was picked up a small number of times. V is TRBV6-5 and J is TRBJ2-1, with D possibly TRBD1 on 6 matching bases. V was trimmed by 6 bases and J by 9 bases, leaving 15 bases between them. The CDR3 length is 13 residues. CDR1 MNHEY and CDR2 SVGAGI come from the germline V gene. This CDR3 reads CASSHGQSVEQFF. The CDR3 DNA reads TGTGCCAGCAGCCATGGACAGTCCGTTGAGCAGTTCTTC.

This clone occurred a few times. The DNA of the CDR3 is TGTGCCAGTAGTCCACAGGGGATCACCGGGGAGCTGTTTTTT. It yields the protein CASSPQGITGELFF. The chain joins TRBV19 to TRBJ2-2, with 7 bases aligning to TRBD1. The CDR3 has 14 amino acids. CDR1 is LNHDA, CDR2 SQIVND, per germline (reference sequence). V gave up 5 bases and J gave up 4 bases; unmatched junction bases: 4.

The gene calls are TRBV20-1 and TRBJ1-2, with D unresolved. The V end lost 3 bases, the J end lost 2 bases, and 7 bases lay between the germline ends. Germline-derived CDR1 and CDR2 are DFQATT and SNEGSKA (reference sequence). The CDR3 extends over 12 amino acids. CDR3 in amino acids: CSASSGNYGYTF. The CDR3 nucleotides read TGCAGTGCTAGTAGCGGGAACTATGGCTACACCTTC.

This chain connects TRBV23-1 to TRBJ2-3, with D perhaps TRBD2 (5 bases). TRBV23-1 is designated an ORF whose function remains uncertain. CDR3 length equals 13 residues. V was shortened by 8 bases and J by 0 bases, with 9 bases between the two germline ends. Written as DNA, the CDR3 is TGCGCCAGCCACGGGGAGAGCACAGATACGCAGTATTTT. It codes for CASHGESTDTQYF.

The chain recombines TRBV3-1 (or the pseudogene TRBV3-2) with TRBJ1-3; possible D gene TRBD1, 6 bases. This CDR3 comprises 14 residues. Germline V gene lookup returns CDR1 LGHDT and CDR2 YNNKEL (reference sequence). The V end lost 4 bases, the J end lost 4 bases, and 11 bases lay between the germline ends. CDR3 sequence: CASSPGQQGNTIYF. The CDR3 region has the DNA TGTGCCAGCAGCCCTGGACAGCAAGGAAACACCATATATTTT.